Given below is one T cell receptor (beta chain) in context. Antigen: not known. The CDR3 is 15 residues long. After removal of 0 bases from V and 6 bases from J, the junction contained 5 bases not matched to a gene. The germline CDR1 and CDR2 sequences are LGHNA and YSLEER. This entry belongs to a study of response to subunit inactivated influenza vaccine. The study's findings and limits: Authors suggested few new T cells are recruited by each seasonal influenza vaccination.

TCRdb fed the RT-PCR reads into MiXCR, producing one record per CDR3 protein. The table has hundreds of thousands of distinct CDR3 sequences, 25% seen once; the top ten hold around 1.8%. The sequenced sample was CD4+ T cells sorted from PBMCs, obtained about 5 days after vaccination. The gene calls are TRBV4-3 and TRBJ2-7; TRBD2 matches at 10 bases. The clonotype comes from a man aged 45-65 years who received an inactivated influenza vaccine. CDR3 coding DNA: TGCGCCAGCAGCCAAGAACTAGCGGGGACTAGCGAGCAGTACTTC. Encoded protein: CASSQELAGTSEQYF.